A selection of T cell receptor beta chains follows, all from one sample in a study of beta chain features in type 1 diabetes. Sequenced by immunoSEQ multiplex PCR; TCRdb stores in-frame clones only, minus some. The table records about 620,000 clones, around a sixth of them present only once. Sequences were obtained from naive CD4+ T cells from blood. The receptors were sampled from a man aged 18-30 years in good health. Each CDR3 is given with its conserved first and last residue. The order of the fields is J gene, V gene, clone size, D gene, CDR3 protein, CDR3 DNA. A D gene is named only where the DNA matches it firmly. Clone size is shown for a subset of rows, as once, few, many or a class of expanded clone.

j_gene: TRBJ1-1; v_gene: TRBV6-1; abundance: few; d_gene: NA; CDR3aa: CASSEARVNTEAFF; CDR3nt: TGTGCCAGCAGTGAAGCGAGGGTGAACACTGAAGCTTTCTTT
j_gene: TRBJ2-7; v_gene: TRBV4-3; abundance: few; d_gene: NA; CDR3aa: CASSQDQGRVGEQYF; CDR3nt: TGCGCCAGCAGCCAAGATCAGGGCAGAGTAGGGGAGCAGTACTTC
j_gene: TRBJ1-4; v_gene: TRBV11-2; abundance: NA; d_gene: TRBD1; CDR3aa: CASNQQGKGEKLFF; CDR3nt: TGTGCCAGCAACCAACAGGGGAAGGGTGAAAAACTGTTTTTT
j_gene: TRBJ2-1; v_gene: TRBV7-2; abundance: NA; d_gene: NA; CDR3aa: CASKATTYNEQFF; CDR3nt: TGTGCCAGCAAGGCGACGACCTACAATGAGCAGTTCTTC
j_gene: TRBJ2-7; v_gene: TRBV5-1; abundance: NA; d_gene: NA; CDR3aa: CASSLGQPKVDEQYF; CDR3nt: TGCGCCAGCAGCTTGGGACAACCGAAGGTGGACGAGCAGTACTTC
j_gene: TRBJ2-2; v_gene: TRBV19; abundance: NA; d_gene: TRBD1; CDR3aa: CAESRDRMNTGELFF; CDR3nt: TGTGCCGAGTCCCGGGACAGGATGAACACCGGGGAGCTGTTTTTT
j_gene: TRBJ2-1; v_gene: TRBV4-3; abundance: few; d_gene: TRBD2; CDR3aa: CASSQDPSGIYNEQFF; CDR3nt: TGCGCCAGCAGCCAAGATCCTAGCGGGATCTACAATGAGCAGTTCTTC
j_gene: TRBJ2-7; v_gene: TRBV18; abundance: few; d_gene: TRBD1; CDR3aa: CASSPDRVADEQYF; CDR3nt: TGTGCCAGCTCACCGGACAGGGTGGCGGACGAGCAGTACTTC
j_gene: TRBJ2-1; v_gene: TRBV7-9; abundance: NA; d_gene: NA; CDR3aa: CASSPRAGEFF; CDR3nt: TGTGCCAGCAGCCCGAGAGCTGGGGAGTTCTTC
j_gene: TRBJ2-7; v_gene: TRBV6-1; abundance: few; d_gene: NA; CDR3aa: CASRPSQIYEQYF; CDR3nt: TGTGCCAGCAGACCTTCTCAGATCTACGAGCAGTACTTC
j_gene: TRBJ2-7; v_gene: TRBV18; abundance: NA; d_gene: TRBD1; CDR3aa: CASSLQGRGDEQYF; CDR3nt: TGTGCCAGCTCACTACAGGGGCGTGGGGACGAGCAGTACTTC
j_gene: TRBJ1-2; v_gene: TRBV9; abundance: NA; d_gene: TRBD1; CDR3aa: CASSLPQGTNYGYTF; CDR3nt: TGTGCCAGCAGCCTACCACAGGGGACGAACTATGGCTACACCTTC
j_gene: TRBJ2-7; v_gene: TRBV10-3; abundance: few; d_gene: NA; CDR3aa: CAISEPIMWGGTYEQYF; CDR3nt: TGTGCCATCAGTGAGCCGATAATGTGGGGAGGCACCTACGAGCAGTACTTC
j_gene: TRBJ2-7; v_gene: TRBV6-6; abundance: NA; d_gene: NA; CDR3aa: CASSYEQYF; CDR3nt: TGTGCCAGCAGCTACGAGCAGTACTTC
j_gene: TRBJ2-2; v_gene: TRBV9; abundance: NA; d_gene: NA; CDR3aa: CASSVATTFLRGLDTGELFF; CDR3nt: TGTGCCAGCAGCGTAGCCACGACTTTCCTCAGGGGTTTGGACACCGGGGAGCTGTTTTTT
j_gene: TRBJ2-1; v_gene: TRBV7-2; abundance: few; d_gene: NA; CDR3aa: CASSLGRLTRQFF; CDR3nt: TGTGCCAGCAGCTTAGGCAGGCTGACGCGGCAGTTCTTC
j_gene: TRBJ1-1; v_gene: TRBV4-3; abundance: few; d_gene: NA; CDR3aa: CASSRQRNTEAFF; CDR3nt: TGCGCCAGCAGCCGACAGAGGAACACTGAAGCTTTCTTT